The 25 T cell receptor beta chains given below trace back to one sample, sequenced in a study of cytomegalovirus exposure and HLA in healthy donors. The PCR contained 60 Vbeta and 13 Jbeta primers. The method was immunoSEQ multiplex PCR; TCRdb's version includes in-frame clones alone and lacks a portion of them. The repertoire holds 84,000 or so clones, with approximately 80% as singletons. Sequencing was performed on PBMCs. Receptor source: a man aged 50-59 years in good health and CMV-seronegative.

The gene calls are TRBV27 and TRBJ2-1, with TRBD2 identical over 7 bases. The CDR3 consists of 16 residues. Looked up from germline, CDR1 is MNHEY and CDR2 is SMNVEV (reference sequence). Trimming cost V 3 bases and J 4 bases; bases outside gene matches: 9. The CDR3 region has the DNA TGTGCCAGCAGTTTCTCGGGGCGGGGGATATACAATGAGCAGTTCTTC. It specifies CASSFSGRGIYNEQFF.

The chain uses TRBV5-1 and TRBJ1-2, with 11 bases that match TRBD1. The CDR3 loop spans 14 amino acids. After removal of 4 bases from V and 4 bases from J, the junction contained 3 bases not matched to a gene. Per germline, CDR1 SGHRS and CDR2 YFSETQ. In DNA form, the CDR3 reads TGCGCCAGCAGCCCAGGGACAGGGGGCTATGGCTACACCTTC. This gives the protein CASSPGTGGYGYTF. Drawing the rest from reference TRBV5-1 and TRBJ1-2, the complete variable domain is KAGVTQTPRYLIKTRGQQVTLSCSPISGHRSVSWYQQTPGQGLQFLFEYFSETQRNKGNFPGRFSGRQFSNSRSEMNVSTLELGDSALYLCASSPGTGGYGYTFGSGTRLTVV.

The chain combines TRBV4-3 with TRBJ1-1; D might be TRBD1 (5 bases). Trimming removed 0 bases at V and 7 bases at J, with 9 bases between. Germline V lookup: CDR1 LGHNA, CDR2 YSLEER. The CDR3 totals 13 residues. In nucleotides, the CDR3 is TGCGCCAGCAGCCAAGATCAGGGCAATGAAGCTTTCTTT. Its translation is CASSQDQGNEAFF.

This rearrangement joins TRBV12-5 to TRBJ1-2; 7 bases are shared with TRBD1. CDR3 length: 12 residues. The germline CDR1 and CDR2 sequences are LGHNT and FRNRAP. V lost 8 bases and J lost 2; bases outside the gene matches: 2. In DNA form, the CDR3 reads TGTGCTAGTATGACAGGGAACTATGGCTACACCTTC. The encoded protein is CASMTGNYGYTF. Complete variable domain (other parts from reference TRBV12-5 and TRBJ1-2): DARVTQTPRHKVTEMGQEVTMRCQPILGHNTVFWYRQTMMQGLELLAYFRNRAPLDDSGMPKDRFSAEMPDATLATLKIQPSEPRDSAVYFCASMTGNYGYTFGSGTRLTVV.

Here the CDR3 DNA reads TGCAGCGCTGGGCCGGGAGCGGGGGGGCCTTCGTTCTTC. Its translation is CSAGPGAGGPSFF. V usage is TRBV29-1 and J usage is TRBJ2-1; 10 positions agree with TRBD2. V gave up 7 bases and J gave up 15 bases; unmatched junction bases: 15. CDR3 length: 13 residues. Germline lookup yields CDR1 SQVTM and CDR2 ANQGSEA.

The chain combines TRBV7-2 with TRBJ2-5; 10 positions match TRBD2. There are 14 residues in the CDR3. Germline lookup yields CDR1 SGHTA and CDR2 FQGNSA. Trimming took 4 bases from V and 9 from J; bases not matched to a gene: 8. CDR3 nucleotide sequence: TGTGCCAGCAGCTCAGCGGGGGGGAGGGTGGCCCAGTACTTC. Amino acid sequence: CASSSAGGRVAQYF.

The gene calls are TRBV5-1 and TRBJ1-1; 7 bases agree with TRBD1. CDR3 length: 14 residues. Germline V CDR1 and CDR2: SGHRS, YFSETQ. J was trimmed by 5 bases and V by 4 bases; bases with no gene match: 8. This CDR3 is CASSQMTGRTEAFF. Here the CDR3 DNA reads TGCGCCAGCAGCCAAATGACAGGGAGGACTGAAGCTTTCTTT. Based on the CDR3 plus reference TRBV5-1 and TRBJ1-1, the full variable domain is KAGVTQTPRYLIKTRGQQVTLSCSPISGHRSVSWYQQTPGQGLQFLFEYFSETQRNKGNFPGRFSGRQFSNSRSEMNVSTLELGDSALYLCASSQMTGRTEAFFGQGTRLTVV.

The rearrangement links TRBV7-2 to TRBJ2-7; D is unclear. The CDR3 is 14 amino acids. Trimming removed 3 bases from V and 0 bases from J, with 9 bases in between. In germline, CDR1 is SGHTA, CDR2 FQGNSA. The DNA of the CDR3 is TGTGCCAGCAGCTTTCTTACGAGCTCCTACGAGCAGTACTTC. It encodes CASSFLTSSYEQYF.

This rearrangement joins TRBV19 to TRBJ1-3; 8 bases agree with TRBD1. The CDR3 spans 17 residues. Unmatched junction bases numbered 13, after V lost 8 bases and J lost 1 base. The V gene's germline CDR1 is LNHDA and CDR2 SQIVND (reference sequence). The CDR3 DNA sequence: TGTGCCAGTGGACAGGGCTTCGGTTTGGGATCTGGAAACACCATATATTTT. This sequence encodes CASGQGFGLGSGNTIYF.

CDR3 protein: CASSQGQGTGSPLHF. DNA of the CDR3: TGCGCCAGCAGCCAAGGACAGGGGACAGGCTCACCCCTCCACTTT. The chain recombines TRBV5-1 with TRBJ1-6; the match to TRBD1 covers 9 bases. Losses at the gene ends were 4 bases for V and 10 bases for J; bases not matched to a gene: 9. Germline V gene lookup returns CDR1 SGHRS and CDR2 YFSETQ. The CDR3 is made up of 15 amino acids.

This clone appeared a single time. The chain combines TRBV5-1 with TRBJ1-1; 7 nucleotides agree with TRBD1. The ends lost 3 bases at V and 4 bases at J; junction bases unmatched: 15. The CDR3 has 17 residues. Germline CDR1 and CDR2: SGHRS and YFSETQ. CDR3 residues: CASSSTGSNHGVTEAFF. In DNA form, the CDR3 reads TGCGCCAGCAGCTCGACAGGGTCAAATCACGGAGTCACTGAAGCTTTCTTT. Variable domain in full (rest from reference TRBV5-1 and TRBJ1-1): KAGVTQTPRYLIKTRGQQVTLSCSPISGHRSVSWYQQTPGQGLQFLFEYFSETQRNKGNFPGRFSGRQFSNSRSEMNVSTLELGDSALYLCASSSTGSNHGVTEAFFGQGTRLTVV.

This clone was found once. This rearrangement joins TRBV2 to TRBJ1-1; D uncertain. The ends were cut back, 6 bases at V and 7 bases at J, with 18 bases in the middle. CDR1 is SNHLY and CDR2 is FYNNEI in the germline V gene. CDR3 size: 14 residues. The CDR3 bases are TGTGCCAGCAGCGGCGGGCCCATGAGAAGTGAAGCTTTCTTT. Protein product: CASSGGPMRSEAFF.

J is TRBJ1-2 and V is TRBV2; D not resolved. The CDR3 extends over 15 amino acids. Germline V gene data show CDR1 as SNHLY and CDR2 as FYNNEI. Trimming shortened V by 7 bases and J by 9 bases, and 24 bases separated the two germline ends. The CDR3 region has the DNA TGTGCCAGCATCCCATCGACGACACACTCCCATTGCTACACCTTC. Its translation: CASIPSTTHSHCYTF.

This clone was seen only a few times. V is TRBV6-6 and J is TRBJ1-4; D unclear. Germline V lookup: CDR1 MNHNY, CDR2 SVGAGI (reference sequence). Trimming shortened V by 6 bases and J by 6 bases, and 8 bases separated the two germline ends. The CDR3 loop spans 12 amino acids. The CDR3 reads CASRAKDEKLFF. The CDR3 DNA is TGTGCCAGCAGAGCTAAAGATGAAAAACTGTTTTTT.

V gene TRBV5-1 combines with J gene TRBJ2-3; 10 nucleotides match TRBD2. Germline V CDR1 and CDR2: SGHRS, YFSETQ. The J segment lost 4 bases and the V segment lost 1 base, leaving 15 bases of the junction unmatched. The CDR3 totals 19 residues. The CDR3 sequence is CASSLISPASGGGADTQYF. CDR3 sequence (DNA): TGCGCCAGCAGCTTGATATCTCCGGCTAGCGGGGGAGGCGCAGATACGCAGTATTTT. Full variable domain (rest looked up from reference TRBV5-1 and TRBJ2-3): KAGVTQTPRYLIKTRGQQVTLSCSPISGHRSVSWYQQTPGQGLQFLFEYFSETQRNKGNFPGRFSGRQFSNSRSEMNVSTLELGDSALYLCASSLISPASGGGADTQYFGPGTRLTVL.

On this clone: The sample carries other DNA sequences with the same CDR3. This chain links TRBV19 with TRBJ1-2, with D possibly matching TRBD1 (5 bases). Between the trimmed V and J ends, which lost 5 bases and 4 bases, there was a span of 11 bases. The CDR3 spans 13 residues. Germline assignment: CDR1 LNHDA and CDR2 SQIVND (reference sequence). CDR3 coding DNA: TGTGCCAGTAGTCCAGGGCGTGGCTATGGCTACACCTTC. It encodes CASSPGRGYGYTF.

V is TRBV7-8 and J is TRBJ2-5; D might be TRBD2 (7 bases). The assigned J gene may be wrong: the sequence end matches TRBJ2-7 better. Germline V CDR1 and CDR2: SGHVS, FQNEAQ. This CDR3 spans 16 amino acids. The CDR3 region is CASSLEGRGVSYEQYF. CDR3 coding DNA: TGTGCCAGCAGCTTAGAAGGGAGGGGGGTATCCTACGAGCAGTACTTC.

The chain joins TRBV15 to TRBJ2-5, with TRBD1 matching over 7 bases. The assigned J gene may be wrong: the sequence end matches TRBJ2-7 better. The CDR3 sequence is 16 residues long. Germline assignment: CDR1 LNHNV and CDR2 YYDKDF (reference sequence). Here the CDR3 reads CATSRPTWDSSYEQYF. In DNA form, the CDR3 reads TGTGCCACCAGCAGACCTACTTGGGACAGCTCCTACGAGCAGTACTTC.

This clone was counted once. Other DNA sequences of this sample code for an identical CDR3. CDR3 bases: TGTGCCAGCAGCTTAGCCCCCCCGGGACACAACTACGAGCAGTACTTC. It codes for CASSLAPPGHNYEQYF. The chain uses TRBV7-8 and TRBJ2-7; tentative D call: TRBD1 (6 bases). This CDR3 is built from 16 residues. Trimming removed 0 bases at V and 3 bases at J, with 15 bases between. Looked up from germline, CDR1 is SGHVS and CDR2 is FQNEAQ.

V is TRBV5-4 and J is TRBJ2-3, with 10 bases aligning to TRBD2. Germline CDR1 and CDR2: SGHNT and YYREEE (reference sequence). J was trimmed by 0 bases and V by 2 bases; bases with no gene match: 3. This CDR3 is 16 amino acids long. CDR3 loop: CASSLKAGGSTDTQYF. CDR3 in DNA: TGTGCCAGCAGCTTAAAAGCGGGGGGGAGCACAGATACGCAGTATTTT.

This chain uses TRBV6-1 with TRBJ2-3; D is perhaps TRBD2 (6 bases). The germline V gene has CDR1 MNHNS and CDR2 SASEGT. The CDR3 is made up of 15 amino acids. V lost 4 bases and J lost 3, with 14 bases in between. This CDR3 reads CASSGPGLPTDTQYF. The CDR3 bases are TGTGCCAGCAGTGGGCCGGGACTCCCTACAGATACGCAGTATTTT.

The J gene is TRBJ1-2, the V gene TRBV29-1, with a possible D match to TRBD1 (5 bases). Looked up from germline, CDR1 is SQVTM and CDR2 is ANQGSEA. V was shortened by 3 bases and J by 3 bases, with 11 bases between the two germline ends. This CDR3 has 13 amino acids. CDR3 residues: CSVDGQGDYGYTF. The DNA of the CDR3 is TGCAGCGTTGATGGCCAGGGTGACTATGGCTACACCTTC.

The J gene is TRBJ1-2, the V gene TRBV29-1, with D maybe TRBD1 (5 bases). CDR3 length: 15 amino acids. Trimming took off 4 bases at V and 0 bases at J, with 15 bases between the two ends. Germline CDR1 reads SQVTM; CDR2 reads ANQGSEA. DNA of the CDR3: TGCAGCGTTGGACAGACCCTCACTTCTAACTATGGCTACACCTTC. It specifies CSVGQTLTSNYGYTF.

The chain carries TRBV7-2 and TRBJ1-6, with TRBD1 as a possible D gene (6 bases). CDR1 and CDR2 from the germline V gene are SGHTA and FQGNSA. Trimming removed 5 bases from V and 8 bases from J, with 10 bases in between. This CDR3 is 13 amino acids long. The CDR3 DNA reads as TGTGCCAGCAGCCCCCGGACAGATTCACCCCTCCACTTT. This translates into CASSPRTDSPLHF.

This chain connects TRBV15 to TRBJ2-1, with TRBD2 identical over 12 bases. The trim removed 0 bases at V and 3 bases at J, leaving 9 bases unmatched. In germline, CDR1 is LNHNV, CDR2 YYDKDF (reference sequence). The CDR3 has 19 residues. Here the CDR3 DNA reads TGTGCCACCAGCAGAGATTCCCGACTAGCGGGGGCCCACTACAATGAGCAGTTCTTC. Protein product: CATSRDSRLAGAHYNEQFF.